A selection of T cell receptor beta chains follows, all from one sample in a study of blood T cell repertoires in COVID-19. Method: immunoSEQ multiplex PCR; TCRdb's copy keeps in-frame clones and lacks some. The sample includes under 350,000 clones, about 86% of them seen just once. Sequenced sample: PBMCs or T cells enriched from blood (not recorded which). The origin of the receptors is a woman aged 40 to 50 with acute COVID-19. Both conserved end residues are part of each CDR3. A D gene is named only where the DNA matches it firmly. Clone size is stated in some rows and not others, as once, few, many or a class when expanded.

d_call	v_call	cdr3_length	j_call	clone_size	cdr3_aa	cdr3_nt
TRBD1	TRBV19	16	TRBJ1-5	.	CASSINTGGLNQPQHF	TGTGCCAGTAGTATAAATACAGGGGGCCTCAATCAGCCCCAGCATTTT
.	TRBV9	17	TRBJ2-5	.	CASSVSVGALNQETQYF	TGTGCCAGCAGCGTATCTGTGGGGGCTTTAAACCAAGAGACCCAGTACTTC
.	TRBV6-5	13	TRBJ1-1	.	CASSAGSDTEAFF	TGTGCCAGCAGCGCGGGGTCGGACACTGAAGCTTTCTTT
TRBD2	TRBV4-3	17	TRBJ2-3	.	CASSQENPGGYTDTQYF	TGCGCCAGCAGCCAAGAGAACCCGGGAGGGTACACAGATACGCAGTATTTT
TRBD2	TRBV7-6	16	TRBJ2-3	.	CASSQYSGGITDTQYF	TGTGCCAGCAGCCAGTATAGCGGGGGGATTACAGATACGCAGTATTTT
TRBD1	TRBV2	16	TRBJ1-2	.	CASSDFQGAKVSGYTF	TGTGCCAGCAGTGATTTTCAGGGGGCGAAGGTTTCTGGCTACACCTTC
TRBD1	TRBV20-1	14	TRBJ1-5	few	CSASRTGGDQPQHF	TGCAGTGCTAGTCGGACAGGGGGCGATCAGCCCCAGCATTTT
.	TRBV5-4	14	TRBJ2-5	.	CASSPGANIETQYF	TGTGCCAGCAGCCCGGGAGCTAATATAGAGACCCAGTACTTC
.	TRBV9	13	TRBJ1-5	.	CASSVSFSQPQHF	TGTGCCAGCAGCGTATCCTTTTCGCAGCCCCAGCATTTT
TRBD1	TRBV2	15	TRBJ1-2	.	CASRYGQGANYGYTF	TGTGCCAGCAGATACGGACAGGGGGCGAACTATGGCTACACCTTC
.	TRBV3-1/TRBV3-2	19	TRBJ1-6	.	CASSDNVGWKGLSSSPLHF	TGTGCCAGCAGCGACAACGTTGGCTGGAAGGGACTCTCCAGCTCACCCCTCCACTTT
TRBD2	TRBV4-1	18	TRBJ2-5	few	CASSQEPGLGRNQETQYF	TGCGCCAGCAGCCAAGAACCGGGACTAGGAAGGAACCAAGAGACCCAGTACTTC
TRBD1	TRBV18	13	TRBJ2-1	.	CASSHDREGEQFF	TGTGCCAGCTCACACGACAGGGAAGGCGAGCAGTTCTTC